The 16 T cell receptor beta chains below come from one sample, sequenced in a study of blood T cell repertoires in COVID-19. Measured with immunoSEQ multiplex PCR; TCRdb has only the in-frame clones, and not every one. Of 95,000 to 150,000 clones in the sample, roughly 89% are singletons; the top ten hold 4% to 5.5%. Sequencing was performed on peripheral blood. The receptors originated from a middle-aged man with acute or convalescent COVID-19.

The chain joins TRBV11-3 to TRBJ2-3; D call uncertain. CDR3 length: 13 residues. CDR1 SGHNT and CDR2 YENEEA come from the germline V gene. V was pared by 1 base and J by 4 bases, with 6 bases between. This CDR3 reads CASSLGASDTQYF. CDR3 in DNA: TGTGCCAGCAGCTTAGGAGCGTCAGATACGCAGTATTTT.

V and J are TRBV7-9 and TRBJ2-5; D call uncertain. Deletions cut 5 bases from V and 2 bases from J, with 12 bases between. Germline V gives CDR1 SEHNR, CDR2 FQNEAQ (reference sequence). The CDR3 totals 14 residues. CDR3 sequence: CASSPPTRQETQYF. The CDR3 DNA reads TGTGCCAGCAGCCCCCCCACCAGGCAAGAGACCCAGTACTTC.

The V and J genes are TRBV18 and TRBJ1-5, with 9 nucleotides matching TRBD1. In germline, CDR1 is KGHSH, CDR2 LQKENI. With 1 base clipped from V and 1 base from J, the junction kept 2 bases outside the gene matches. The CDR3 runs 16 residues. CDR3 residues: CASSPRQGGSNQPQHF. The CDR3 DNA reads as TGTGCCAGCTCACCACGACAGGGGGGAAGCAATCAGCCCCAGCATTTT.

This chain joins TRBV5-8 and TRBJ1-4, with D unclear. CDR1 is SGHTS and CDR2 is YDEGEE in the germline V gene. V was cut by 6 bases and J by 2 bases, with 11 bases left in between. The CDR3 is 14 residues long. CDR3 bases: TGTGCCAGCAAACGGACTGGGACTAATGAAAAACTGTTTTTT. Translation gives CASKRTGTNEKLFF.

V is TRBV27 and J is TRBJ1-1; no clear D. CDR1 and CDR2 (germline): MNHEY, SMNVEV (reference sequence). Deletions cut 3 bases from V and 1 base from J, with 6 bases between. CDR3 size: 13 residues. The chain's CDR3 is CASSFGWNTEAFF. The CDR3 DNA follows: TGTGCCAGCAGTTTCGGGTGGAACACTGAAGCTTTCTTT.

This clone came up a few times. The rearrangement uses TRBV19 and TRBJ1-4, with a possible D match to TRBD1 (5 bases). The CDR3 is made up of 15 amino acids. V lost 6 bases, J lost 8 bases, and 19 bases lay in between. CDR1 LNHDA and CDR2 SQIVND come from the germline V gene (reference sequence). The CDR3 reads CASSSEGLGLEKLFF. The CDR3 nucleotides are TGTGCCAGTAGCTCAGAGGGACTGGGTCTAGAAAAACTGTTTTTT.

The chain combines TRBV12-3 or TRBV12-4 with TRBJ1-5, with D perhaps TRBD1 (6 bases). The germline V and J ends were trimmed by 8 bases and 2 bases, with 10 bases remaining between them. This CDR3 is 13 amino acids long. DNA for the CDR3: TGTGCCAGCCAGGGGCAGGGCAATCAGCCCCAGCATTTT. This encodes CASQGQGNQPQHF.

This clone was picked up a small number of times. CDR3 DNA: TGTGCCAGCAGCTTAAGTCAGGGGAATGAGCAGTTCTTC. Protein sequence: CASSLSQGNEQFF. The V and J genes are TRBV11-3 and TRBJ2-1; D is perhaps TRBD1 (6 bases). Germline lookup yields CDR1 SGHNT and CDR2 YENEEA. This CDR3 is 13 amino acids long. Between the trimmed V and J ends, which lost 2 bases and 7 bases, there was a span of 9 bases.

The V gene is TRBV18, the J gene TRBJ1-2; TRBD1 might be the D (6 bases). From germline, CDR1 is KGHSH and CDR2 LQKENI. This CDR3 region has 14 residues. The V end was cut by 3 bases, the J end by 8 bases, with 16 bases between. The CDR3 reads CASSPGQYVGGYTF. CDR3 DNA sequence: TGTGCCAGCTCACCCGGACAGTATGTAGGAGGCTACACCTTC. Based on the CDR3 plus reference TRBV18 and TRBJ1-2, the full variable domain is NAGVMQNPRHLVRRRGQEARLRCSPMKGHSHVYWYRQLPEEGLKFMVYLQKENIIDESGMPKERFSAEFPKEGPSILRIQQVVRGDSAAYFCASSPGQYVGGYTFGSGTRLTVV.

J is TRBJ1-4 and V is TRBV6-6; no clear D. The CDR3 covers 11 residues. The germline CDR1 and CDR2 sequences are MNHNY and SVGAGI (reference sequence). V was pared by 7 bases and J by 15 bases, with 15 bases between. In DNA form, the CDR3 reads TGTGCCAGCACCTCCGGGTGGTCGGTGTTTTTT. Translating it yields CASTSGWSVFF.

The CDR3 nucleotides read TGTGCCAGCAGCTTAGTAACGGGGAACACTGAAGCTTTCTTT. As protein: CASSLVTGNTEAFF. This chain links TRBV7-8 with TRBJ1-1; D is uncertain. The germline V gene has CDR1 SGHVS and CDR2 FQNEAQ. The ends were cut back, 1 base at V and 1 base at J, with 7 bases in the middle. The CDR3 covers 14 residues. Looking up the rest from reference TRBV7-8 and TRBJ1-1 gives the full variable domain: GAGVSQSPRYKVAKRGQDVALRCDPISGHVSLFWYQQALGQGPEFLTYFQNEAQLDKSGLPSDRFFAERPEGSVSTLKIQRTQQEDSAVYLCASSLVTGNTEAFFGQGTRLTVV.

V usage is TRBV25-1 and J usage is TRBJ1-5; D remains ambiguous. The germline CDR1 and CDR2 sequences are MGHDK and SYGVNS. V lost 3 bases to trimming and J lost 5 bases, with 11 bases between them. This CDR3 has 14 amino acids. CDR3 bases: TGTGCCAGCAGTGACGAGGGTTCGGATCAGCCCCAGCATTTT. Protein sequence: CASSDEGSDQPQHF.

The rearrangement links TRBV19 to TRBJ2-6; D remains unclear. Trimming pared 3 bases from V and 2 bases from J, leaving 11 bases between. CDR3 size: 16 residues. From germline, CDR1 is LNHDA and CDR2 SQIVND (reference sequence). CDR3 bases: TGTGCCAGTAGTATCAGGCCTGGCCCTGGGGCCAACGTCCTGACTTTC. Encoded protein: CASSIRPGPGANVLTF. Full variable domain (remainder filled in from reference TRBV19 and TRBJ2-6): DGGITQSPKYLFRKEGQNVTLSCEQNLNHDAMYWYRQDPGQGLRLIYYSQIVNDFQKGDIAEGYSVSREKKESFPLTVTSAQKNPTAFYLCASSIRPGPGANVLTFGAGSRLTVL.

The chain recombines TRBV19 with TRBJ2-3; 10 bases match TRBD2. Germline V CDR1 and CDR2: LNHDA, SQIVND (reference sequence). Unmatched junction bases numbered 13, after V lost 9 bases and J lost 7 bases. The CDR3 is made up of 15 amino acids. The CDR3 DNA reads TGTGCCAGCTCCCCTAGCGGGAGTTTAAGGCATACGCAGTATTTT. Amino acid sequence: CASSPSGSLRHTQYF.

This sequence joins TRBV4-3 and TRBJ2-7, with D tentatively TRBD1 (5 bases). V lost 2 bases, J lost 2 bases, and 13 bases lay in between. Germline V gene sequence: CDR1 LGHNA, CDR2 YSLEER. The CDR3 covers 15 residues. The CDR3 here is CASSQYRAGTYEQYF. DNA for the CDR3: TGCGCCAGCAGCCAATATCGGGCAGGGACCTACGAGCAGTACTTC.

The chain carries TRBV30 and TRBJ1-2, with no clear D. Trimming pared 4 bases from V and 4 bases from J, leaving 4 bases between. CDR3 length: 10 amino acids. Per germline, CDR1 GTSNPN and CDR2 SVGIG (reference sequence). The CDR3 sequence: CAWISYGYTF. The DNA for the CDR3 is TGTGCCTGGATCAGCTATGGCTACACCTTC.